The 20 T cell receptor beta chains presented below share a single source sample, sequenced in a study of Graves' ophthalmopathy and Graves' hyperthyroidism. RNA transcripts were the source from which TCR beta CDR3 regions were amplified. First-round RT-PCR with HTBI primers preceded a second-round multiplex PCR. Via MiXCR, TCRdb re-called the multiplex PCR reads, giving one row per CDR3 protein. The sample includes about 620,000 distinct CDR3 sequences, 20% to 25% seen only once; the top ten take around 7%. Sequenced sample: peripheral blood. These TCRs come from a woman under 30 with stable Graves' hyperthyroidism. Some clones in this sample may be carry-over from other donors' samples.

In its sample, this clonotype was seen many times. The chain links TRBV4-1 to TRBJ1-2, with a possible D match to TRBD1 (5 bases). Germline V gene sequence: CDR1 MGHRA, CDR2 YSYEKL. The CDR3 totals 16 residues. Trimming left V 0 bases short and J 2 bases short, with 13 bases between. In nucleotides, the CDR3 is TGCGCCAGCAGCCAAGATTTCGCAGGGAGCAACTATGGCTACACCTTC. Its translation: CASSQDFAGSNYGYTF.

This clonotype was counted many times. The chain recombines TRBV11-1 with TRBJ1-1; 8 bases map to TRBD1. The CDR3 contains 16 residues. CDR1 and CDR2 from the germline V gene are SGHAT and FQDESV (reference sequence). The J segment lost 3 bases and the V segment lost 5 bases, leaving 11 bases of the junction unmatched. CDR3 bases: TGTGCCAGCAGCCGTCCGACAGGGGAGATGGACACTGAAGCTTTCTTT. It is translated as CASSRPTGEMDTEAFF.

V usage is TRBV6-2 or TRBV6-3 and J usage is TRBJ1-2, with unresolved D. V lost 5 bases and J 0 bases, leaving 7 bases between the germline ends. The CDR3 covers 13 residues. Germline loops: CDR1 MNHEY, CDR2 SVGEGT. The CDR3 spells CASSVFPNYGYTF. CDR3 in DNA: TGTGCCAGCAGTGTATTTCCTAACTATGGCTACACCTTC.

V usage is TRBV5-1 and J usage is TRBJ2-2; a possible D gene is TRBD2 (5 bases). The CDR3 is made up of 15 amino acids. Trimming shortened V by 4 bases and J by 5 bases, and 15 bases separated the two germline ends. Germline values: CDR1 SGHRS, CDR2 YFSETQ. The CDR3 DNA follows: TGCGCCAGCAGCCGAGACGGGGAACCAACCGGGGAGCTGTTTTTT. Protein product: CASSRDGEPTGELFF.

The rearrangement links TRBV4-1 to TRBJ2-6; the match to TRBD1 covers 10 bases. CDR1 is MGHRA, CDR2 YSYEKL, per germline. Trimming at V came to 2 bases and at J to 3 bases, leaving 4 bases not matched to a gene. CDR3 length: 17 amino acids. The CDR3 sequence is CASSQRQGALGANVLTF. The CDR3 bases are TGCGCCAGCAGCCAAAGACAGGGGGCGCTTGGGGCCAACGTCCTGACTTTC.

The count of this clonotype is one. A read error is possible here, since a much larger clone lies one base away. The chain employs TRBV4-1 and TRBJ1-3; D gene ambiguous. Germline lookup yields CDR1 MGHRA and CDR2 YSYEKL. There are 16 residues in the CDR3. CDR3 sequence reads: CASSQEVGYSGNTICF. CDR3 DNA sequence: TGCGCCAGCAGCCAAGAAGTCGGGTACTCTGGAAACACCATATGTTTT.

This clonotype showed up many times. The chain links TRBV9 to TRBJ2-5, with 8 positions matching TRBD1. With V trimmed by 3 bases and J by 5 bases, 6 bases remained unmatched. Germline-derived CDR1 and CDR2 are SGDLS and YYNGEE. The CDR3 contains 14 residues. This CDR3 reads CASSGQGRRETQYF. The CDR3 DNA reads as TGTGCCAGCAGCGGACAGGGGCGGAGGGAGACCCAGTACTTC.

This clonotype appeared many times. The genes are TRBV20-1 and TRBJ1-2, with 8 bases that match TRBD1. The V and J ends lost 5 bases and 1 base, in that order; junction bases with no gene match: 3. The germline CDR1 and CDR2 sequences are DFQATT and SNEGSKA (reference sequence). The CDR3 sequence is 13 residues long. The CDR3 DNA is TGCAGTGCTGTCGGACAGGGTAACTATGGCTACACCTTC. Protein: CSAVGQGNYGYTF.

This clonotype was found once. The chain recombines TRBV7-2 with TRBJ2-2, with a weak D call TRBD1 (5 bases). V lost 4 bases and J 1 base, leaving 10 bases between the germline ends. CDR3 length: 15 amino acids. The V gene's germline CDR1 is SGHTA and CDR2 FQGNSA. CDR3 amino acids: CASSYRKGNTGELFF. CDR3 nucleotides: TGTGCCAGCAGCTACAGGAAAGGGAACACCGGGGAGCTGTTTTTT.

This clonotype was seen more than once but under ten times. V and J are TRBV14 and TRBJ1-1; the D gene is possibly TRBD1 (6 bases). V dropped 4 bases and J dropped 0 bases, with 18 bases sitting between them. Germline V gene sequence: CDR1 SGHDN, CDR2 FVKESK. This CDR3 contains 17 residues. This chain's CDR3 is CASSPKLGGFVNTEAFF. The CDR3 DNA reads as TGTGCCAGCAGCCCTAAACTAGGGGGATTTGTGAACACTGAAGCTTTCTTT.

This clonotype occurred many times. CDR3 coding DNA: TGTGCCAGCAGTCACCCCGGGACAGGGGGTCAAGAGACCCAGTACTTC. As protein: CASSHPGTGGQETQYF. The V and J genes are TRBV25-1 and TRBJ2-5; 11 bases map to TRBD1. J gave up 2 bases and V 5 bases, and 7 bases lay outside the gene matches. Germline-derived CDR1 and CDR2 are MGHDK and SYGVNS. The CDR3 totals 16 residues.

This clonotype was seen at least ten times. This chain uses TRBV20-1 with TRBJ1-2; D is perhaps TRBD1 (6 bases). The germline gives CDR1 DFQATT, CDR2 SNEGSKA (reference sequence). The CDR3 runs to 14 residues. The V end lost 6 bases, the J end lost 6 bases, and 20 bases lay between the germline ends. CDR3 sequence: CSATDNREVDGYTF. The CDR3 region has the DNA TGCAGTGCCACAGACAACAGGGAAGTGGATGGCTACACCTTC.

In this sample, this clonotype turned up once. The chain joins TRBV7-8 to TRBJ2-7; 8 nucleotides match TRBD1. With V trimmed by 3 bases and J by 3 bases, 4 bases remained unmatched. This CDR3 contains 14 residues. In germline, CDR1 is SGHVS, CDR2 FQNEAQ. This CDR3 is CASSFLTGDYEQYF. CDR3 in DNA: TGTGCCAGCAGCTTCCTGACAGGGGACTACGAGCAGTACTTC.

This clonotype was counted many times. The chain combines TRBV12-3 or TRBV12-4 with TRBJ2-5; D gene ambiguous. This CDR3 spans 13 amino acids. V was pared by 3 bases and J by 5 bases, with 10 bases between. The CDR3 DNA sequence: TGTGCCAGCAGTTTTTCAAACCCCGAGACCCAGTACTTC. As protein: CASSFSNPETQYF.

There are many counts of this clonotype. The rearrangement links TRBV7-2 to TRBJ1-1; D unclear. V lost 5 bases and J 3 bases, leaving 10 bases between the germline ends. Germline assignment: CDR1 SGHTA and CDR2 FQGNSA. The CDR3 runs to 13 residues. Here the CDR3 reads CASSPSVYTEAFF. CDR3 in DNA: TGTGCCAGCAGCCCGTCCGTTTACACTGAAGCTTTCTTT.

This clonotype was observed many times. This chain connects TRBV5-1 to TRBJ1-1; the D is unclear. The germline CDR1 and CDR2 sequences are SGHRS and YFSETQ. V lost 0 bases and J 6 bases, leaving 6 bases between the germline ends. This CDR3 comprises 12 residues. The CDR3 DNA sequence: TGCGCCAGCAGCTTGGGGGTGGCTGAAGCTTTCTTT. Amino acid sequence: CASSLGVAEAFF.

There are many counts of this clonotype. The V call is TRBV5-5, the J call TRBJ1-2, with 9 bases aligning to TRBD1. This CDR3 spans 15 amino acids. Germline V gene sequence: CDR1 SGHKS, CDR2 YYEKEE (reference sequence). Trimming at V came to 0 bases and at J to 2 bases, leaving 2 bases not matched to a gene. CDR3 DNA: TGTGCCAGCAGCTTGGAACAGGGGGCGAACTATGGCTACACCTTC. Translation: CASSLEQGANYGYTF.

This clonotype was seen ten or more times. The chain recombines TRBV7-9 with TRBJ2-7; D may be TRBD1 or TRBD2 (5 bases each). This CDR3 is 14 amino acids long. Germline-derived CDR1 and CDR2 are SEHNR and FQNEAQ (reference sequence). V was shortened by 5 bases and J by 3 bases, with 14 bases between the two germline ends. CDR3 in amino acids: CASSETGTIYEQYF. The CDR3 coding sequence is TGTGCCAGCAGCGAAACCGGGACGATCTACGAGCAGTACTTC.

The chain combines TRBV6-5 with TRBJ1-2; D not certain. V was pared by 2 bases and J by 7 bases, with 11 bases between. From germline, CDR1 is MNHEY and CDR2 SVGAGI. The CDR3 covers 13 residues. The CDR3 bases are TGTGCCAGCAGTTACGGGGAGGGTCCTGGCTACACCTTC. Its translation is CASSYGEGPGYTF.

V usage is TRBV20-1 and J usage is TRBJ2-2, with D possibly matching TRBD1 (6 bases). V gave up 3 bases and J gave up 0 bases, with 8 bases separating them. Per the germline V gene, CDR1 is DFQATT and CDR2 is SNEGSKA (reference sequence). CDR3 length: 14 residues. The CDR3 region has the DNA TGCAGTGCTAGGAGGGACACGAACACCGGGGAGCTGTTTTTT. This encodes CSARRDTNTGELFF.